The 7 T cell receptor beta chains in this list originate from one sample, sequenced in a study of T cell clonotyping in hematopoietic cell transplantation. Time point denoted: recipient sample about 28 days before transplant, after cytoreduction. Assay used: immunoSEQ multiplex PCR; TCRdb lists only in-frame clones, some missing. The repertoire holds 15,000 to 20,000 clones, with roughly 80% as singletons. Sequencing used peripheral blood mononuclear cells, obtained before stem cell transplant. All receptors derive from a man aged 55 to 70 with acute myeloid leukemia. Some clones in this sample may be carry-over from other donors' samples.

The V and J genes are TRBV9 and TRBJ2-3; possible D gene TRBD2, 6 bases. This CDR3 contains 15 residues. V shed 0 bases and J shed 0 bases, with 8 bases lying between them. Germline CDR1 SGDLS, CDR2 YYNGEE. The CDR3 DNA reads TGTGCCAGCAGCGTAGCGGAGGGGAGCACAGATACGCAGTATTTT. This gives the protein CASSVAEGSTDTQYF. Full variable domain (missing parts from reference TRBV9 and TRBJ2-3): DSGVTQTPKHLITATGQRVTLRCSPRSGDLSVYWYQQSLDQGLQFLIQYYNGEERAKGNILERFSAQQFPDLHSELNLSSLELGDSALYFCASSVAEGSTDTQYFGPGTRLTVL.

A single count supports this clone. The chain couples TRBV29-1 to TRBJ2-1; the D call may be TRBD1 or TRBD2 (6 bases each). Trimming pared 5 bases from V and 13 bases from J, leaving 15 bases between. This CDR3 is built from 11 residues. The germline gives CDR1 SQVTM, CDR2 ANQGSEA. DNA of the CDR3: TGCAGCGTTCTGGGGGGCTACGAACAGTTCTTC. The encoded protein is CSVLGGYEQFF.

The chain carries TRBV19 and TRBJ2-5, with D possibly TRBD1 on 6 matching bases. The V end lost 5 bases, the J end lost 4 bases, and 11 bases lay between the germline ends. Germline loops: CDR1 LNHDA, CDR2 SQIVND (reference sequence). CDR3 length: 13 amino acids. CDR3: CASSSYRVETQYF. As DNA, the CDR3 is TGTGCCAGTAGTTCCTACAGGGTAGAGACCCAGTACTTC.

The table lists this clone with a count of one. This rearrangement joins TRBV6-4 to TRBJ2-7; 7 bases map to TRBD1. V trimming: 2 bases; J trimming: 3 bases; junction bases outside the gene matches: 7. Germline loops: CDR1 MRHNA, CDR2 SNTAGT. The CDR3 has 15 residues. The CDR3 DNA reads TGTGCCAGCAGTGACGCCGGACAGGTCTACTACGAGCAGTACTTC. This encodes CASSDAGQVYYEQYF.

CDR3 protein: CASSLVPAGATDTQYF. In DNA, the CDR3 is TGTGCCAGCAGCTTAGTACCAGCGGGGGCAACAGATACGCAGTATTTT. The rearrangement links TRBV7-6 to TRBJ2-3, with 8 bases aligning to TRBD2. Germline CDR1 and CDR2: SGHVS and FNYEAQ. V lost 1 base, J lost 3 bases, and 6 bases stayed unmatched. The CDR3 length is 16 residues.

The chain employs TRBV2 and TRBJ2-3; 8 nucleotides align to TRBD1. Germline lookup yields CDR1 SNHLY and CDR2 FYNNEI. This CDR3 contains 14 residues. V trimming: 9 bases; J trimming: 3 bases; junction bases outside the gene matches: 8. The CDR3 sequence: CASSGQVGTDTQYF. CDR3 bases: TGTGCCAGTTCGGGACAGGTCGGAACAGATACGCAGTATTTT.

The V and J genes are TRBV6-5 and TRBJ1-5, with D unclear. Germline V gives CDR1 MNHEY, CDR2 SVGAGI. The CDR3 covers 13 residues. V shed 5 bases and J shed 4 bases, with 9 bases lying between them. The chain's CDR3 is CASSDDGNQPQHF. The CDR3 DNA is TGTGCCAGCAGTGATGACGGAAATCAGCCCCAGCATTTT.